The text below deals with one T cell receptor beta chain. The target antigen is unknown. Clones were sequenced by immunoSEQ multiplex PCR, and TCRdb holds only the in-frame ones, with some missing. The repertoire holds about 33,000 clones, with under 85% as singletons. This specimen comes from a study of T cells in localized non-small cell lung cancer. General study results and limits: Uninvolved adjacent lung, not tumor, had the highest T cell clonality. Because researchers sequenced only one region of the tumor, heterogeneity is still possible. Longer overall survival was linked to higher blood T cell density. Median approximately 61 top-100 tumor clones were shared with paired adjacent lung.

The CDR3 runs 17 residues. The trim removed 0 bases at V and 7 bases at J, leaving 4 bases unmatched. Germline V gene lookup returns CDR1 LNHNV and CDR2 YYDKDF (reference sequence). The source is a male donor aged 60 or over with stage II squamous cell lung carcinoma. Sequences were derived from peripheral blood, sampled before any cancer treatment. The chain employs TRBV15 and TRBJ1-6, with 12 bases aligning to TRBD1. The CDR3, as DNA: TGTGCCACCAGCAGAGAGGGACAGGGGGCAGGAAATTCACCCCTCCACTTT. Its translation is CATSREGQGAGNSPLHF.